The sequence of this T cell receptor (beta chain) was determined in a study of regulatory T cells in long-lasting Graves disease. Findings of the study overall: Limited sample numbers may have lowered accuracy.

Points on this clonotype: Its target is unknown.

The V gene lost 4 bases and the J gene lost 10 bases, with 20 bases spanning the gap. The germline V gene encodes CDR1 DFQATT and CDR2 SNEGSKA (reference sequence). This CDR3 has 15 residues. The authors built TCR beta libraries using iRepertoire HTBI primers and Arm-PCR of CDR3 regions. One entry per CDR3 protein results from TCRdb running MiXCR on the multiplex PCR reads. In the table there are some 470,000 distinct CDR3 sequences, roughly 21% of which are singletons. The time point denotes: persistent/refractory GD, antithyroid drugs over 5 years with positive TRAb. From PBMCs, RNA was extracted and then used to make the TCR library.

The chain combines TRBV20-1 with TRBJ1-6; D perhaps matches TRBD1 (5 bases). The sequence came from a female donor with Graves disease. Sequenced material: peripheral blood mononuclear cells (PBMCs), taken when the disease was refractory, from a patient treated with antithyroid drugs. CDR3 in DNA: TGCAGTGCTAAAGACAGTTTAGTCTTAGGATCACCCCTCCACTTT. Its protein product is CSAKDSLVLGSPLHF.